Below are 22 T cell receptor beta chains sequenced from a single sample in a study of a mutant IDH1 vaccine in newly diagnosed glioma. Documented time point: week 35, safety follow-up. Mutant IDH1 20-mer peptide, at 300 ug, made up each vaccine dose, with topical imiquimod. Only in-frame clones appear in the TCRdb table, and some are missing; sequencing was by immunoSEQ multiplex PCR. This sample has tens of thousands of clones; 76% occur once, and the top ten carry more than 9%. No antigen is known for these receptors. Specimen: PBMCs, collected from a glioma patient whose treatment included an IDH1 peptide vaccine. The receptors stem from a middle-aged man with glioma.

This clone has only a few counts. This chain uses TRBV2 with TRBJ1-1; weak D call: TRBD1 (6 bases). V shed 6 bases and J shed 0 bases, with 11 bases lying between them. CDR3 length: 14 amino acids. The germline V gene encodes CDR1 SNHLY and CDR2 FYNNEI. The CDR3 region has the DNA TGTGCCAGCAGAGATGACAGGTTGAACACTGAAGCTTTCTTT. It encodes CASRDDRLNTEAFF.

This chain's CDR3 is CASRTGTSSYEQYV. In DNA, the CDR3 is TGTGCCAGCAGGACCGGGACTAGTTCCTACGAGCAGTACGTC. The chain joins TRBV27 to TRBJ2-7; TRBD2 matches at 8 bases. V lost 6 bases to trimming and J lost 1 base; unmatched junction nucleotides: 5. In germline, CDR1 is MNHEY, CDR2 SMNVEV (reference sequence). The CDR3 contains 14 residues.

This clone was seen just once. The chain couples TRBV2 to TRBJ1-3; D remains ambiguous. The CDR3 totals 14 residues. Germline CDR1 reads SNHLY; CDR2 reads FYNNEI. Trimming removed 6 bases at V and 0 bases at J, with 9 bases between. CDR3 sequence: CASSREVSGNTIYF. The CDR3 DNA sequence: TGTGCCAGCAGCCGAGAGGTCTCTGGAAACACCATATATTTT. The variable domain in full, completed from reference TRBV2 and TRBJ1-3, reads EPEVTQTPSHQVTQMGQEVILRCVPISNHLYFYWYRQILGQKVEFLVSFYNNEISEKSEIFDDQFSVERPDGSNFTLKIRSTKLEDSAMYFCASSREVSGNTIYFGEGSWLTVV.

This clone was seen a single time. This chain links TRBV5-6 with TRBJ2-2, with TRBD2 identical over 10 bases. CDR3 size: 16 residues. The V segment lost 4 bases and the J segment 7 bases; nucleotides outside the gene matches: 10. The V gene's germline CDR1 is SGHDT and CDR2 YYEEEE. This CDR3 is CASSRILAGVGGELFF. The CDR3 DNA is TGTGCCAGCAGCCGCATTCTAGCGGGAGTTGGCGGGGAGCTGTTTTTT.

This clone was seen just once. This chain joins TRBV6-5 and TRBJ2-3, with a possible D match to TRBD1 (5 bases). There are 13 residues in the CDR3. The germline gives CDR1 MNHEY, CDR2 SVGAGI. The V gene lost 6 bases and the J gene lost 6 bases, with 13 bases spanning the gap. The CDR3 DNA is TGTGCCAGCAGCCCCGTTCAGGGTGATACGCAGTATTTT. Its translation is CASSPVQGDTQYF.

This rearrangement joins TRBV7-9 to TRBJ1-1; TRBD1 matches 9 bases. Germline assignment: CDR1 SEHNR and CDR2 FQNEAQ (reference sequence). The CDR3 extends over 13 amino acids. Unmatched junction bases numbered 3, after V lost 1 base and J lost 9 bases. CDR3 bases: TGTGCCAGCAGCTTAGTGGGACAGGGCCAAGCTTTCTTT. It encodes CASSLVGQGQAFF.

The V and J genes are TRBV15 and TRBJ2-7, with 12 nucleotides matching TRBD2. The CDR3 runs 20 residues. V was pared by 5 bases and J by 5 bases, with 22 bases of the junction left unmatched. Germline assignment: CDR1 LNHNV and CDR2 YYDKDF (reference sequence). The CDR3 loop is CATSQTPASGRAWEAHEQYF. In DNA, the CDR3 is TGTGCCACCAGCCAAACACCCGCTAGCGGGAGGGCCTGGGAGGCCCACGAGCAGTACTTC.

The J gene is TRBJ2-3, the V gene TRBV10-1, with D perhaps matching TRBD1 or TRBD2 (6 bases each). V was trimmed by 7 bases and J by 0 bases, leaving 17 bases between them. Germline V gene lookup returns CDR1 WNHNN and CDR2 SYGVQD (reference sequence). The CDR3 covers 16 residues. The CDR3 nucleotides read TGCGCCAGCAACCCTGGAGGGGGGATTAGCACAGATACGCAGTATTTT. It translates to CASNPGGGISTDTQYF.

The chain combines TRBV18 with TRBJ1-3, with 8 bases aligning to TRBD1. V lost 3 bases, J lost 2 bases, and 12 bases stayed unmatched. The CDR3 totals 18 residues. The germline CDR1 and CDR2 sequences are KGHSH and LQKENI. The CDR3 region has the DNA TGTGCCAGCTCACCCCTTGGAAGACAGGGGCTGACTGGAAACACCATATATTTT. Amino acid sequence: CASSPLGRQGLTGNTIYF.

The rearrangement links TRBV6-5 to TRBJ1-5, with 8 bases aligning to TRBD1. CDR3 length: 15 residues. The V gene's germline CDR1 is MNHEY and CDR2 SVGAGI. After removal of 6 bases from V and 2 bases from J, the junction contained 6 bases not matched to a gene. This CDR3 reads CASSVGQGRNQPQHF. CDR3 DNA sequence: TGTGCCAGCAGCGTCGGACAGGGCCGCAATCAGCCCCAGCATTTT.

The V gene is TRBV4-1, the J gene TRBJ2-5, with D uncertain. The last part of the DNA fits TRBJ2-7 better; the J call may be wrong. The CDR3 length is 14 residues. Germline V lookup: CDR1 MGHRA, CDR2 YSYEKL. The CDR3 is CASSLTIRAFEQYF. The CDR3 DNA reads TGCGCCAGCAGCCTCACTATCCGGGCCTTCGAGCAGTACTTC.

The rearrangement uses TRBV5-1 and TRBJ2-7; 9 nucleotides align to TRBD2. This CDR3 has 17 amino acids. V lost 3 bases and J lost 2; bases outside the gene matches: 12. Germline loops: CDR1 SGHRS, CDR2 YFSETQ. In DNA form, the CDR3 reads TGCGCCAGCAGCTCCCTGGACGGGGCGGGAGGGCCCTACGAGCAGTACTTC. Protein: CASSSLDGAGGPYEQYF.

The CDR3 here is CASSESAAATPYEQYV. In DNA form, the CDR3 reads TGTGCCAGCAGTGAATCAGCAGCCGCGACTCCTTACGAGCAGTACGTC. This chain uses TRBV2 with TRBJ2-7; D ambiguous. With 2 bases removed from V and 4 bases from J, the gap between germline ends came to 18 bases. The CDR3 contains 16 residues. Per the germline V gene, CDR1 is SNHLY and CDR2 is FYNNEI.

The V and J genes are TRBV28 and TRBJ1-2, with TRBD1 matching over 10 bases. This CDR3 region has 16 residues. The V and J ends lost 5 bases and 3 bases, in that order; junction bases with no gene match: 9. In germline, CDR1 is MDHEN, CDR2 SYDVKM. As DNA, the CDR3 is TGTGCCAGCAGTCAACTACCTGGGACAGGGGACTATGGCTACACCTTC. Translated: CASSQLPGTGDYGYTF.

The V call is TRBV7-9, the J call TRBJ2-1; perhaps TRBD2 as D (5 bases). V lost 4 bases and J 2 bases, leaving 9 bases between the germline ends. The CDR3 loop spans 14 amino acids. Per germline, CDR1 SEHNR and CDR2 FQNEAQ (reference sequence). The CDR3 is CASSSGGPYNEQFF. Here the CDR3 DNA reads TGTGCCAGCAGCTCAGGCGGGCCCTACAATGAGCAGTTCTTC.

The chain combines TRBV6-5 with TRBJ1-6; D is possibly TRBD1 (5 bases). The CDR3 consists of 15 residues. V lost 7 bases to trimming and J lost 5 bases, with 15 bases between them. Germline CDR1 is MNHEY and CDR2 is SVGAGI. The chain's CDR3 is CASTRGGSNNSPLHF. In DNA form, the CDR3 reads TGTGCCAGCACCCGTGGGGGTAGTAATAATTCACCCCTCCACTTT.

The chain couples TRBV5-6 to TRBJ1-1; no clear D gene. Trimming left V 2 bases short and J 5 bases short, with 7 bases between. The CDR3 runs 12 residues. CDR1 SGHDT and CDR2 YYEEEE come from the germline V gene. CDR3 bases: TGTGCCAGCAGCTTTGGTGGTACTGAAGCTTTCTTT. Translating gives CASSFGGTEAFF.

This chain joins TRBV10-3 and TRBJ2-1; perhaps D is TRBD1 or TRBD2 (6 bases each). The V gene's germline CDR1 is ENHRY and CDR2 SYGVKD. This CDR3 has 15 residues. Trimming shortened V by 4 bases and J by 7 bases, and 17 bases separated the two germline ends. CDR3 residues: CAISAPGGQRNEQFF. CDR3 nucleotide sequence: TGTGCCATCAGTGCCCCCGGGGGACAACGGAATGAGCAGTTCTTC.

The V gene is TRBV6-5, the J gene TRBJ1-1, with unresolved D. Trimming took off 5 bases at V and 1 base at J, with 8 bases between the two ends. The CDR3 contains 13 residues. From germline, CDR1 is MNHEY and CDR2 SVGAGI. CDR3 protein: CASSGRKNTEAFF. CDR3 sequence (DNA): TGTGCCAGCAGTGGCCGCAAGAACACTGAAGCTTTCTTT.

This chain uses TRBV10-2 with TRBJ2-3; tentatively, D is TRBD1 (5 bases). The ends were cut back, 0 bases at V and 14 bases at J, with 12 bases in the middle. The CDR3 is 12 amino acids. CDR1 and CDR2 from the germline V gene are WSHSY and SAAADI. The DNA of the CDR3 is TGCGCCAGCAGTGAGTCGGGGCCAACAGGGTATTTT. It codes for CASSESGPTGYF.

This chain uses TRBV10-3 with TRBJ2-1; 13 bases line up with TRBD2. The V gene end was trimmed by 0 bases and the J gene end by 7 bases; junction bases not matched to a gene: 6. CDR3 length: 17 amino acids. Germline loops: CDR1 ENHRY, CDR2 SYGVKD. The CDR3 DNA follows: TGTGCCATCAGTGAGTCTACTAGCGGGAGGGGTGTGAATGAGCAGTTCTTC. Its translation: CAISESTSGRGVNEQFF.

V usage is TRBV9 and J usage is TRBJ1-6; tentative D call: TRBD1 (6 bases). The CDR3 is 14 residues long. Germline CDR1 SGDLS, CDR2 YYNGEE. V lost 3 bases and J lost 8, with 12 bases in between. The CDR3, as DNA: TGTGCCAGCAGCGGACGGGACATGCATTCACCCCTCCACTTT. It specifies CASSGRDMHSPLHF.